This T cell receptor (beta chain) stems from a study of shared clonotypes between healthy human individuals. Of note for this clone: Its antigen is currently unknown. The same CDR3 is also encoded by other DNA sequences in this sample.

Study findings and constraints: Collection of samples was limited to blood; tissue repertoires likely differ. Generation probability values for non-shared clonotypes were lower than those for clonotypes shared by all four donors.

Clones were sequenced by immunoSEQ multiplex PCR, and TCRdb holds only the in-frame ones, with some missing. The sample has 2 million to 2.5 million clones; about 94% are singletons. Each sample came from a Caucasian adult donor living in Nashville, Tennessee. V was pared by 3 bases and J by 1 base, with 5 bases of the junction left unmatched. The CDR3 extends over 16 amino acids. Germline V gene sequence: CDR1 SGHRS, CDR2 YFSETQ. V gene TRBV5-1 combines with J gene TRBJ2-3, with 10 positions matching TRBD2. The sequenced sample was naive CD4+ T cells sorted from blood. Described subset: CD45RA+ positively selected. The TCR sequence derives from a man aged 18 to 29 in good health. The CDR3 reads CASSSPGTSGTDTQYF. In nucleotides, the CDR3 is TGCGCCAGCAGCTCCCCTGGGACTAGCGGCACAGATACGCAGTATTTT. Together with reference TRBV5-1 and TRBJ2-3, the CDR3 gives the full variable domain: KAGVTQTPRYLIKTRGQQVTLSCSPISGHRSVSWYQQTPGQGLQFLFEYFSETQRNKGNFPGRFSGRQFSNSRSEMNVSTLELGDSALYLCASSSPGTSGTDTQYFGPGTRLTVL.